Given below is one TCR beta chain in context. This record comes from a study of blood T cell repertoires in COVID-19. Original processing methods: Amplifying reference gene primers gave estimates of nucleated cell counts. Repertoires were generated with immunoSEQ multiplex PCR, while TCRdb's copy carries only in-frame clones and drops some. V and J calls and clone size come straight from that table; D and trimming were deduced from the DNA. The sample records more than 450,000 clones, approximately 90% being singletons. This CDR3 region has 11 residues. V gave up 5 bases and J gave up 4 bases, with 6 bases separating them. Germline assignment: CDR1 ENHRY and CDR2 SYGVKD.

This chain connects TRBV10-3 to TRBJ2-7, with D unclear. Sequencing was performed on PBMCs or T cells enriched from blood (not recorded which). The TCR was taken from a woman younger than 30 who had recovered from COVID-19. This chain's CDR3 is CAISSLYEQYF. As DNA, the CDR3 is TGTGCCATCAGTAGCCTTTACGAGCAGTACTTC.